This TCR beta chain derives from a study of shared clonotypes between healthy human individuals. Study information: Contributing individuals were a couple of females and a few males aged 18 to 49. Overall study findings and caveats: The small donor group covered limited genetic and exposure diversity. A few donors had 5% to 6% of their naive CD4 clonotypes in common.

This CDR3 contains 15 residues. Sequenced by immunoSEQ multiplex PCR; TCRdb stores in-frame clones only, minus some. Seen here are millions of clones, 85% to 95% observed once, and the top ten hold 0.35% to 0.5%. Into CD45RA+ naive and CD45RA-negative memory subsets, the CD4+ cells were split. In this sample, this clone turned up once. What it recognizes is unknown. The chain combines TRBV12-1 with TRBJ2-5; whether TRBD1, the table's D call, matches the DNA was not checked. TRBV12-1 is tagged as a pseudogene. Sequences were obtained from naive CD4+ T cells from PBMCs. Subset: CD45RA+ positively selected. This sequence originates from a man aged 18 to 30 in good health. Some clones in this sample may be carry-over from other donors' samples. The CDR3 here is CASSFGRQGEETQYF. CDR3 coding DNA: TGTGCCAGCAGCTTTGGAAGGCAGGGGGAAGAGACCCAGTACTTC.